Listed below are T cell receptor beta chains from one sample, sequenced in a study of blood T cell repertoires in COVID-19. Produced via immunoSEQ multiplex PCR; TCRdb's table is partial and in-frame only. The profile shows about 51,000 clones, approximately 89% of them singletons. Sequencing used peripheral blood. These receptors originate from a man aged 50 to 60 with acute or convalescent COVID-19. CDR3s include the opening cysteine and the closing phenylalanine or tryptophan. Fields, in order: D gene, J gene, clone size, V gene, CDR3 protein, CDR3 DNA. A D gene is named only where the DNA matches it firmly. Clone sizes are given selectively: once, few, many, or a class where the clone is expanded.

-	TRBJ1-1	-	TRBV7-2	CASSPGVERKPTF	TGTGCCAGCAGCCCAGGTGTGGAACGGAAGCCGACCTTT
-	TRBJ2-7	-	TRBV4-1	CASSHLDRKGYEQYF	TGCGCCAGCAGCCATCTTGACAGGAAGGGATACGAGCAGTACTTC
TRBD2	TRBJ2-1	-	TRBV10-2	CASGTPGGNEQFF	TGCGCCAGCGGGACCCCGGGGGGCAATGAGCAGTTCTTC
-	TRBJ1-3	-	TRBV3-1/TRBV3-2	CASSLQTGGSGNTIYF	TGTGCCAGCAGCCTCCAGACAGGAGGCTCTGGAAACACCATATATTTT
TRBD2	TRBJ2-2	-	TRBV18	CASSPGLAGAPRTGELFF	TGTGCCAGCTCACCTGGACTAGCGGGGGCCCCTCGCACCGGGGAGCTGTTTTTT
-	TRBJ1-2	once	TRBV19	CASYNYGYTF	TGTGCCAGTTATAACTATGGCTACACCTTC
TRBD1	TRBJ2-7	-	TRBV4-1	CASSQGATGVSYEQYF	TGCGCCAGCAGCCAAGGGGCAACAGGGGTTTCATACGAGCAGTACTTC
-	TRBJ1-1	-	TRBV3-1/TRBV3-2	CASKSSLGPFEAFF	TGTGCCAGCAAGTCCAGTTTGGGGCCCTTTGAAGCTTTCTTT
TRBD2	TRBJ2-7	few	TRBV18	CASSPSGGSSYEQYF	TGTGCCAGCTCACCATCGGGGGGGTCCTCCTACGAGCAGTACTTC
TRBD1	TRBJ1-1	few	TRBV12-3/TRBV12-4	CASGQQGGAAFF	TGTGCCAGCGGACAACAAGGGGGCGCAGCTTTCTTT
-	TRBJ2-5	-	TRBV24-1	CATSEPGTPTGVETQYF	TGTGCCACCAGTGAACCAGGGACTCCAACGGGGGTGGAGACCCAGTACTTC
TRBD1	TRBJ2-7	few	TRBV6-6	CASSYSISAGGKEQYF	TGTGCCAGCAGTTACTCTATTAGTGCAGGGGGCAAGGAGCAGTACTTC
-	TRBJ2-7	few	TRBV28	CASRSPDTYSYEQYF	TGTGCCAGCAGGTCCCCCGACACCTACTCCTACGAGCAGTACTTC
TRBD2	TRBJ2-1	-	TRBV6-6	CASSALGTSGEQFF	TGTGCCAGCAGTGCATTAGGGACTAGCGGTGAGCAGTTCTTC
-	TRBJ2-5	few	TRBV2	CASSENLLRGTQYF	TGTGCCAGCAGTGAAAACCTCCTAAGGGGGACCCAGTACTTC
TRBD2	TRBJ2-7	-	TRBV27	CASSNSGLAYEQYF	TGTGCCAGCAGTAATTCGGGACTAGCGTACGAGCAGTACTTC
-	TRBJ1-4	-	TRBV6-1	CASSEPGQLKLFF	TGTGCCAGCAGTGAACCCGGACAGTTAAAACTGTTTTTT
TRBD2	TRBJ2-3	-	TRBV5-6	CASSRITGGADTQYF	TGTGCCAGCAGCCGAATAACGGGGGGAGCAGATACGCAGTATTTT
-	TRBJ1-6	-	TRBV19	CASSIWADNSPLHF	TGTGCCAGTAGTATATGGGCAGATAATTCACCCCTCCACTTT
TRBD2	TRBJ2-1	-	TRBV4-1	CASSQGRGGFSYNEQFF	TGCGCCAGCAGCCAAGGGCGGGGGGGATTCTCCTACAATGAGCAGTTCTTC
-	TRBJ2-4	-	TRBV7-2	CASSPSNGAKNIQYF	TGTGCCAGCAGCCCTTCTAACGGAGCCAAAAACATTCAGTACTTC
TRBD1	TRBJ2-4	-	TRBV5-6	CASSQTGAAKNIQYF	TGTGCCAGCAGCCAGACAGGGGCGGCCAAAAACATTCAGTACTTC
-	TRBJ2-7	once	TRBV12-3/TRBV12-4	CASREDSPTEQYF	TGTGCCAGCAGGGAGGACAGCCCTACGGAGCAGTACTTC
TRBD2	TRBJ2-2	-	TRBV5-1	CASSSLAGGNTGELFF	TGCGCCAGCAGCTCCTTAGCGGGGGGGAACACCGGGGAGCTGTTTTTT
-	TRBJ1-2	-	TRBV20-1	CSAKTGGGYTF	TGCAGTGCCAAGACAGGAGGCGGCTACACCTTC
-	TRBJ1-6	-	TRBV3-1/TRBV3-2	CASSPGGGRPLHF	TGTGCCAGCAGCCCGGGGGGAGGCAGACCCCTCCACTTT
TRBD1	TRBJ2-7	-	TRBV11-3	CASSLEGQGYEQYF	TGTGCCAGCAGCTTAGAGGGACAGGGGTACGAGCAGTACTTC
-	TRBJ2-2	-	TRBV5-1	CASRPDRSLTGELFF	TGCGCCAGCAGACCAGACAGGTCACTCACCGGGGAGCTGTTTTTT
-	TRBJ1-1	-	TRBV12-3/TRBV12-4	CASLGLSNTEAFF	TGTGCCAGCTTGGGACTCTCTAACACTGAAGCTTTCTTT
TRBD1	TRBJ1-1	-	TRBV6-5	CASSVQPGQSTEAFF	TGTGCCAGCAGCGTGCAACCGGGACAGAGTACTGAAGCTTTCTTT
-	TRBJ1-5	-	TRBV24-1	CATGWYRVITQPQHF	TGTGCCACCGGGTGGTACAGGGTAATCACTCAGCCCCAGCATTTT
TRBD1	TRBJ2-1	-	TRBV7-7	CASSLTGVGYNEQFF	TGTGCCAGCAGCTTGACAGGGGTAGGGTACAATGAGCAGTTCTTC
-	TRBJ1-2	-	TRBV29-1	CSVEQVLYGYTF	TGCAGCGTTGAACAGGTCCTCTATGGCTACACCTTC
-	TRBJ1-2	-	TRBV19	CASSRQGSYGYTF	TGTGCCAGTAGTAGGCAGGGAAGCTATGGCTACACCTTC
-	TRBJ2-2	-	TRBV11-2	CASSLGSGHNAGELFF	TGTGCCAGCAGCTTAGGCTCAGGGCACAACGCCGGGGAGCTGTTTTTT
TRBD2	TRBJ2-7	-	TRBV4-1	CASSQERLAGGPTESEQYF	TGCGCCAGCAGCCAGGAGCGACTAGCGGGGGGCCCGACAGAGAGTGAGCAGTACTTC
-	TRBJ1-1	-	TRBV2	CASSAEGKNTEAFF	TGTGCCAGCAGTGCTGAGGGTAAGAACACTGAAGCTTTCTTT